This TCR beta chain was recovered during a study of T cell responses to AZD1222 COVID-19 vaccine. TCRdb's table, derived via immunoSEQ multiplex PCR, lists solely in-frame clones and lacks some. This table holds about 89,000 clones, approximately 89% found once. Findings and caveats of the study: CD4 TCRs linked to vaccination spanned spike, dominating at 160-218 and 743-854. Repertoire sampling occurred only after the peak T cell response. Just six or seven AZD1222 recipients tested seropositive at baseline. Donors were largely white British and mainly female; clonal diversity was possibly underestimated.

This CDR3 is 12 amino acids long. The V and J ends lost 1 base and 2 bases respectively, with 3 bases between them. The V gene's germline CDR1 is SGHKS and CDR2 YYEKEE (reference sequence). Concerning this clone itself: Its cognate antigen is unknown.

The sequence came from an adult who received the AZD1222 COVID-19 vaccine. This sample comprised peripheral blood, obtained 28 days after the second AZD1222 dose. The chain recombines TRBV5-5 with TRBJ1-2; D is unclear. The chain's CDR3 is CASSLLNYGYTF. The DNA of the CDR3 is TGTGCCAGCAGCTTGTTGAACTATGGCTACACCTTC.